This TCR beta chain emerged from a study of blood T cells in healthy people across ages. Overall study: Per two T cells, template switching captured roughly one barcoded beta molecule.

It was with a sample-barcoded 5' primer and a J-beta primer mix that a second PCR of roughly 6 to 12 cycles was run. The yield of each sample was at least 2.5 million CDR3-containing paired-end reads. In TCRdb, the 5' RACE reads were re-called with MiXCR into one record per CDR3 protein. The sample includes hundreds of thousands of distinct CDR3 sequences, around 45% of them seen just once. This clonotype has ten or more counts. V was pared by 4 bases and J by 4 bases, with 2 bases of the junction left unmatched. CDR1 is SQVTM and CDR2 is ANQGSEA in the germline V gene. The CDR3 totals 13 residues. Samples each yielded at least 6 micrograms of total RNA.

V gene TRBV29-1 combines with J gene TRBJ2-1; 9 bases map to TRBD2. Sequenced: blood. The sequence was obtained from a woman in her sixties in good health. The CDR3 coding sequence is TGCAGCGTTGGTACTAGCGGGTACAATGAGCAGTTCTTC. Protein: CSVGTSGYNEQFF.